This section outlines one TCR beta chain sequence together with its context. Only in-frame clones appear in the TCRdb table, and some are missing; sequencing was by immunoSEQ multiplex PCR. The sample consists of hundreds of thousands of clones, less than 90% of them appearing once. The data stem from a study of blood T cell repertoires in COVID-19. The wider study: Donors in the United States, Italy and Spain gave samples during acute or convalescent COVID-19. Sources were T cells, B-cell-depleted T cells, or PBMCs; the material itself was cDNA or gDNA.

In assigning cohorts, the study relied on participant-reported clinical history. Cohort 3 recovery required two negative PCRs, clearance, or symptom resolution. The V gene's germline CDR1 is SGHTA and CDR2 FQGNSA. The length of the CDR3 is 15 residues. After removal of 5 bases from V and 6 bases from J, the junction contained 7 bases not matched to a gene. This sequence joins TRBV7-2 and TRBJ2-7, with 13 positions matching TRBD2. The specimen sequenced was PBMCs or T cells enriched from blood (not recorded which). The origin of this receptor is a woman aged 45-60 years who had recovered from COVID-19. The CDR3 loop reads CASSEGLAGVLEQYF. In DNA, the CDR3 is TGTGCCAGCAGCGAAGGACTAGCGGGAGTTCTCGAGCAGTACTTC.